These 29 T cell receptor beta chains originate from one sample sequenced in a study of T cells after yellow fever vaccination (dated by TCRdb to about 2019). Receptor amplification or capture employed 5' RACE. For sequencing, an Illumina HiSeq 2500 was employed. TCRdb handled the public reads itself, with Q25 trimming in fastp and clone calling in MiXCR, and kept productive beta chains. Rows are unified per CDR3 protein, each entry keeping the most common DNA and genes. Present in this sample are 500,000 to 700,000 distinct CDR3 sequences, 15% to 20% of which were seen just once. Roughly an eighth of the sample goes to the ten largest clones. Sample treatment or condition, as interpreted from the label and publication: live attenuated yellow fever vaccine strain. Sequences were derived from PBMCs, sampled 15 days after the yellow fever booster vaccination. Source of these receptors: a young man who received the YFV17D yellow fever vaccine.

This clonotype was seen a handful of times. The rearrangement uses TRBV6-5 and TRBJ2-7; weak D call: TRBD1 (5 bases). Per the germline V gene, CDR1 is MNHEY and CDR2 is SVGAGI. The germline V and J ends were trimmed by 4 bases and 5 bases, with 12 bases remaining between them. The CDR3 runs to 13 residues. CDR3 residues: CASSSIRVNEQYF. CDR3 in DNA: TGTGCCAGCAGTTCTATCAGGGTAAACGAGCAGTACTTC.

This clonotype showed up just a few times. V and J are TRBV19 and TRBJ2-1; 9 positions match TRBD2. CDR3 length: 14 residues. CDR1 and CDR2 (germline): LNHDA, SQIVND (reference sequence). V dropped 4 bases and J dropped 5; count of bases not matched to a gene: 3. In DNA form, the CDR3 reads TGTGCCAGTAGTAGCGGGAGGGGGAACAATGAGCAGTTCTTC. Encoded protein: CASSSGRGNNEQFF. Full variable domain (outside the CDR3, taken from reference TRBV19 and TRBJ2-1): DGGITQSPKYLFRKEGQNVTLSCEQNLNHDAMYWYRQDPGQGLRLIYYSQIVNDFQKGDIAEGYSVSREKKESFPLTVTSAQKNPTAFYLCASSSGRGNNEQFFGPGTRLTVL.

The genes are TRBV6-5 and TRBJ2-7, with D perhaps being TRBD1 or TRBD2 (5 bases each). The CDR3 totals 14 residues. Looked up from germline, CDR1 is MNHEY and CDR2 is SVGAGI. V lost 2 bases and J lost 6, with 14 bases in between. CDR3 in amino acids: CASSYSGTPPEQYF. The CDR3 DNA reads as TGTGCCAGCAGTTACAGTGGGACGCCGCCCGAGCAGTACTTC.

The gene calls are TRBV12-3 or TRBV12-4 and TRBJ2-7, with TRBD2 matching 7 bases. The J segment lost 7 bases and the V segment lost 8 bases, leaving 14 bases of the junction unmatched. The CDR3 has 14 amino acids. DNA of the CDR3: TGTGCCAGCGCGACTAGCAGGACTGGGGGTGAGCAGTACTTC. Translated, it gives CASATSRTGGEQYF.

The rearrangement joins TRBV29-1 to TRBJ2-7; 9 positions match TRBD1. The V segment lost 3 bases and the J segment 3 bases; nucleotides outside the gene matches: 6. Germline CDR1 is SQVTM and CDR2 is ANQGSEA. The CDR3 contains 14 residues. The CDR3 DNA is TGCAGCGTTGACCTGGGACAGGGAGGCTACGAGCAGTACTTC. This translates into CSVDLGQGGYEQYF.

This clonotype was recorded at least ten times. The V call is TRBV5-1, the J call TRBJ2-3; 9 bases align to TRBD1. This CDR3 comprises 15 residues. Per the germline V gene, CDR1 is SGHRS and CDR2 is YFSETQ. V lost 2 bases to trimming and J lost 1 base; unmatched junction nucleotides: 2. CDR3 coding DNA: TGCGCCAGCAGCTTAAGACAGGGGGGCACAGATACGCAGTATTTT. This sequence encodes CASSLRQGGTDTQYF.

The sample holds a few counts of this clonotype. J is TRBJ2-7 and V is TRBV9; 11 nucleotides line up with TRBD1. The CDR3 totals 14 residues. CDR1 is SGDLS, CDR2 YYNGEE, per germline. V lost 3 bases, J lost 7 bases, and 6 bases stayed unmatched. The CDR3 bases are TGTGCCAGCAGCGGCGGGACAGGGGGTGTTGAGCAGTACTTC. It specifies CASSGGTGGVEQYF. The full variable domain, completed using reference TRBV9 and TRBJ2-7, is DSGVTQTPKHLITATGQRVTLRCSPRSGDLSVYWYQQSLDQGLQFLIQYYNGEERAKGNILERFSAQQFPDLHSELNLSSLELGDSALYFCASSGGTGGVEQYFGPGTRLTVT.

As DNA, the CDR3 is TGCGCCAGCAGCGTTTCTGGGGAGTACAATGAGCAGTTCTTC. This sequence encodes CASSVSGEYNEQFF. The chain recombines TRBV5-1 with TRBJ2-1, with a weak D call TRBD2 (5 bases). V lost 4 bases, J lost 4 bases, and 12 bases lay in between. The CDR3 has 14 residues. Germline V lookup: CDR1 SGHRS, CDR2 YFSETQ.

The table lists this clonotype with a few counts. The chain recombines TRBV4-2 with TRBJ2-3; D gene unclear. The CDR3 extends over 16 amino acids. Germline V gives CDR1 LGHNA, CDR2 YNFKEQ. V gave up 0 bases and J gave up 6 bases, with 16 bases separating them. The chain's CDR3 is CASSQEWQTLGDTQYF. The DNA of the CDR3 is TGTGCCAGCAGCCAAGAATGGCAGACCCTTGGGGATACGCAGTATTTT.

V is TRBV6-5 and J is TRBJ2-1; 14 positions agree with TRBD2. Germline V lookup: CDR1 MNHEY, CDR2 SVGAGI. There are 15 residues in the CDR3. V dropped 2 bases and J dropped 11; count of bases not matched to a gene: 5. DNA of the CDR3: TGTGCCAGCAGTTACGGGACTAGCGGGAGAAAAAAGCAGTTCTTC. It encodes CASSYGTSGRKKQFF.

To note about this clonotype: Sequence at one end of the junction differs from germline and may be a read error. CDR3 residues: CASSGQGAAGGPIDF. The CDR3 DNA follows: TGTGCCAGCAGCGGCCAAGGGGCAGCGGGAGGGCCGATCGACTTC. The rearrangement joins TRBV9 to TRBJ2-7, with 10 bases that match TRBD2. Germline CDR1 is SGDLS and CDR2 is YYNGEE. The CDR3 runs to 15 residues.

The chain links TRBV11-2 to TRBJ2-1; TRBD2 aligns across 12 bases. CDR3 length: 14 amino acids. From germline, CDR1 is SGHAT and CDR2 FQNNGV. V shed 5 bases and J 15 bases; nucleotides not matched to a gene: 11. For the CDR3, the DNA is TGTGCCAGCAGCCGCCTGACTAGCGGGAGTACGGGGTTCTTC. This codes for CASSRLTSGSTGFF.

The chain employs TRBV7-9 and TRBJ2-3; 11 bases are a match to TRBD2. The trim removed 2 bases at V and 5 bases at J, leaving 3 bases unmatched. Germline V lookup: CDR1 SEHNR, CDR2 FQNEAQ (reference sequence). This CDR3 region has 15 residues. CDR3 in DNA: TGTGCCAGCAGCTTAACCACTAGCGGGAGAGATACGCAGTATTTT. This codes for CASSLTTSGRDTQYF.

The gene calls are TRBV6-1 and TRBJ2-3, with 8 bases fitting TRBD2. V gave up 7 bases and J gave up 1 base; unmatched junction bases: 13. Germline CDR1 and CDR2: MNHNS and SASEGT. The length of the CDR3 is 17 residues. This chain's CDR3 is CASTQSGRMAGTDTQYF. CDR3 sequence (DNA): TGTGCCAGCACTCAAAGCGGGAGAATGGCGGGCACAGATACGCAGTATTTT.

In this sample, this clonotype turned up a few times. The chain uses TRBV29-1 and TRBJ2-4; D possibly uses TRBD1 or TRBD2 (5 bases each). CDR1 is SQVTM, CDR2 ANQGSEA, per germline. There are 15 residues in the CDR3. The V end lost 6 bases, the J end lost 0 bases, and 15 bases lay between the germline ends. CDR3 sequence (DNA): TGCAGCGTGAGTGACGGGACCCTAGCCAAAAACATTCAGTACTTC. Residues: CSVSDGTLAKNIQYF.

This clonotype has only a few counts. The chain recombines TRBV19 with TRBJ2-4, with 9 positions matching TRBD1. The V gene's germline CDR1 is LNHDA and CDR2 SQIVND (reference sequence). The CDR3 sequence is 13 residues long. Germline trimming cut 7 bases from V and 6 bases from J; bases unmatched to any gene: 4. This CDR3 is CASIPTGGNIQYF. CDR3 sequence (DNA): TGTGCCAGTATTCCGACAGGGGGAAACATTCAGTACTTC.

The chain is built from TRBV3-1 and TRBJ2-7; 8 bases match TRBD1. The CDR3 consists of 13 residues. V dropped 4 bases and J dropped 5; count of bases not matched to a gene: 4. Germline CDR1 LGHDT, CDR2 YNNKEL (reference sequence). CDR3 DNA sequence: TGTGCCAGCAGCCTGACAGGGGAACACGAGCAGTACTTC. Its protein is CASSLTGEHEQYF.

The V call is TRBV12-3 or TRBV12-4, the J call TRBJ2-1; unclear D gene. Trimming shortened V by 3 bases and J by 0 bases, and 9 bases separated the two germline ends. The CDR3 spans 15 residues. CDR3 DNA: TGTGCCAGCAGTTTGGAAGGGTTCTCCTACAATGAGCAGTTCTTC. Translating gives CASSLEGFSYNEQFF.

This clonotype was counted many times. This chain links TRBV7-2 with TRBJ2-7, with 7 bases aligning to TRBD2. CDR1 and CDR2 from the germline V gene are SGHTA and FQGNSA. Trimming at V came to 5 bases and at J to 4 bases, leaving 11 bases not matched to a gene. The CDR3 is made up of 15 amino acids. CDR3 DNA: TGTGCCAGCAGCCTTGGGGGGGGTGGGAAGTACGAGCAGTACTTC. The encoded protein is CASSLGGGGKYEQYF.

This clonotype was seen more than once but under ten times. This chain uses TRBV12-3 or TRBV12-4 with TRBJ1-4, with a tentative D call TRBD1 (5 bases). With 9 bases removed from V and 6 bases from J, the gap between germline ends came to 14 bases. The CDR3 spans 13 residues. CDR3 loop: CARETEFYEKLFF. The DNA of the CDR3 is TGTGCCAGGGAGACAGAATTTTATGAAAAACTGTTTTTT.

J is TRBJ1-5 and V is TRBV12-3 or TRBV12-4, with D uncertain. This CDR3 comprises 11 residues. The V end lost 6 bases, the J end lost 11 bases, and 11 bases lay between the germline ends. Here the CDR3 reads CASRSTSTQHF. As DNA, the CDR3 is TGTGCCAGCAGATCAACTAGTACCCAGCATTTT.

This clonotype was observed once. This sequence joins TRBV30 and TRBJ1-3, with D hard to call. Germline CDR1 and CDR2: GTSNPN and SVGIG (reference sequence). The CDR3 has 13 amino acids. V gave up 6 bases and J gave up 4 bases, with 13 bases separating them. The CDR3 loop reads CACLRGSGNTIYF. DNA of the CDR3: TGTGCCTGTCTGCGAGGCTCGGGAAACACCATATATTTT.

This clonotype has more than one count but fewer than ten. J is TRBJ2-1 and V is TRBV15; TRBD2 might be the D (5 bases). V lost 2 bases to trimming and J lost 3 bases, with 8 bases between them. The CDR3 contains 14 residues. Germline V gene sequence: CDR1 LNHNV, CDR2 YYDKDF (reference sequence). This CDR3 is CATSRHTSYNEQFF. The CDR3 region has the DNA TGTGCCACCAGCAGACACACTAGCTACAATGAGCAGTTCTTC.

This clonotype was picked up a small number of times. This rearrangement joins TRBV23-1 to TRBJ2-3; 9 bases are shared with TRBD1. TRBV23-1 qualifies as an ORF whose function is uncertain. The trim removed 9 bases at V and 0 bases at J, leaving 13 bases unmatched. The CDR3 covers 17 residues. Here the CDR3 reads CARQNPGTGTSTDTQYF. In DNA form, the CDR3 reads TGCGCCAGACAGAACCCGGGGACAGGGACTAGCACAGATACGCAGTATTTT.

The gene calls are TRBV20-1 and TRBJ2-3; a weak D match, TRBD2 (5 bases). CDR1 DFQATT and CDR2 SNEGSKA come from the germline V gene (reference sequence). CDR3 length: 13 amino acids. V shed 5 bases and J shed 2 bases, with 11 bases lying between them. The CDR3 DNA reads TGCAGTGCTTTTAGCGATTCCACAGATACGCAGTATTTT. Its translation: CSAFSDSTDTQYF.

This clonotype has only a few counts. The rearrangement uses TRBV28 and TRBJ2-7; 8 bases map to TRBD2. V was clipped by 3 bases and J by 5 bases; unmatched bases: 3. Germline loops: CDR1 MDHEN, CDR2 SYDVKM. The CDR3 is 13 residues long. The CDR3 loop is CASSFRLAHEQYF. The CDR3 nucleotides read TGTGCCAGCAGTTTCCGACTAGCGCACGAGCAGTACTTC.

V usage is TRBV20-1 and J usage is TRBJ2-7; D is perhaps TRBD2 (5 bases). The germline CDR1 and CDR2 sequences are DFQATT and SNEGSKA (reference sequence). The CDR3 spans 15 residues. Trimming left V 3 bases short and J 2 bases short, with 17 bases between. CDR3 DNA sequence: TGCAGTGCTAGTGCCCTACTAGGTAGCCCCTACGAGCAGTACTTC. Its translation: CSASALLGSPYEQYF.

The chain employs TRBV12-3 or TRBV12-4 and TRBJ1-2, with a weak D call TRBD1 (5 bases). The CDR3 is made up of 20 amino acids. Trimming removed 1 base from V and 3 bases from J, with 27 bases in between. CDR3 residues: CASSLGPYLGLDKEDYGYTF. As DNA, the CDR3 is TGTGCCAGCAGTTTAGGCCCTTACCTTGGATTGGACAAGGAGGACTATGGCTACACCTTC.

This clonotype has a count of ten or more. The chain carries TRBV7-2 and TRBJ2-1, with 9 bases that match TRBD2. Germline CDR1 and CDR2: SGHTA and FQGNSA. This CDR3 has 16 residues. The ends lost 0 bases at V and 3 bases at J; junction bases unmatched: 3. Written as DNA, the CDR3 is TGTGCCAGCAGCTTAGCGGGAGCGGGAGGCTACAATGAGCAGTTCTTC. Amino acids: CASSLAGAGGYNEQFF.